This T cell receptor beta chain was documented in a study of blood T cell repertoires in COVID-19. Deletions cut 4 bases from V and 5 bases from J, with 17 bases between. Germline V lookup: CDR1 KGHDR, CDR2 SFDVKD. The CDR3 runs to 16 residues. The table came from immunoSEQ multiplex PCR; TCRdb's copy has only in-frame clones and leaves some out. The data show 180,000 or so clones, roughly 80% seen once. The receptor was derived from a woman between 40 and 55 years old with COVID-19, enrolled during active disease. The specimen was peripheral blood. This chain links TRBV24-1 with TRBJ1-5, with TRBD1 as a possible D gene (5 bases). The CDR3 loop reads CATSDPVGGLDQPQHF. DNA of the CDR3: TGTGCCACCAGTGACCCTGTCGGGGGTTTGGATCAGCCCCAGCATTTT.